This T cell receptor beta chain was identified in a study of long-term antiretroviral therapy in people with HIV. The run of the v3.0 immunoSEQ assay was at survey level. Sequencing used immunoSEQ multiplex PCR; TCRdb keeps in-frame clones, though not all of them. The profile shows about 17,000 clones, roughly 79% of them singletons. Germline lookup yields CDR1 SNHLY and CDR2 FYNNEI. The CDR3 is 14 amino acids. The J segment lost 5 bases and the V segment lost 8 bases, leaving 9 bases of the junction unmatched. Sequenced material: unsorted PBMCs, taken 2.3 years after starting antiretroviral therapy. The clonotype originates from a woman in her thirties or forties with HIV. This sequence joins TRBV2 and TRBJ1-1, with TRBD1 identical over 9 bases. The chain's CDR3 is CASLLGTGTTEAFF. The CDR3 coding sequence is TGTGCCAGCCTCCTCGGGACAGGGACGACTGAAGCTTTCTTT.